These T cell receptor beta chains were read from a single sample in a study of spatial heterogeneity in lung cancer. Via MiXCR, TCRdb re-called the 5' RACE reads, giving one row per CDR3 protein. The sample has about 52,000 distinct CDR3 sequences, under 8% seen once. This specimen consisted of PBMCs, obtained at follow-up. All receptors come from a female donor with early-stage non-small cell lung cancer. Each CDR3 is given with its conserved first and last residue. Each record gives: V gene, J gene, D gene, clone size, CDR3 protein, CDR3 DNA. A D gene is named only where the DNA matches it firmly. Clone sizes are given selectively: once, few, many, or a class where the clone is expanded.

TRBV5-1	TRBJ1-1	TRBD1	many	CASSLGLQGATEAFF	TGCGCCAGCAGCTTGGGGTTACAGGGGGCGACTGAAGCTTTCTTT
TRBV4-3	TRBJ1-5	-	many	CASSQDLGYQPQHF	TGCGCCAGCAGCCAAGATTTAGGATATCAGCCCCAGCATTTT
TRBV19	TRBJ1-2	-	-	CASSISPVVGGYTF	TGTGCCAGTAGTATTTCCCCCGTTGTGGGCGGCTACACCTTC
TRBV20-1	TRBJ1-4	-	many	CSARGGRGLSTNEKLFF	TGCAGTGCTAGGGGCGGACGGGGACTTTCAACTAATGAAAAACTGTTTTTT
TRBV7-3	TRBJ2-3	-	many	CASSFDGDSLAYF	TGTGCCAGCAGCTTCGACGGGGACTCTCTCGCGTATTTT
TRBV12-3/TRBV12-4	TRBJ1-5	TRBD1	-	CASSPQGTYSNQPQHF	TGTGCCAGCAGTCCACAGGGGACCTATAGCAATCAGCCCCAGCATTTT
TRBV1	TRBJ2-1	-	many	CTSNGLAVGDEQFF	TGCACCAGCAATGGACTAGCGGTCGGGGATGAGCAGTTCTTC
TRBV20-1	TRBJ2-3	-	-	CSARSTARGDTQYF	TGCAGTGCTAGAAGTACTGCCCGGGGGGATACGCAGTATTTT
TRBV29-1	TRBJ2-7	TRBD1	many	CSSGTGEDNEQYF	TGCAGCTCCGGGACAGGGGAGGACAACGAGCAGTACTTC
TRBV6-1	TRBJ2-1	TRBD2	many	CASSEDSGGDDEQFF	TGTGCCAGCAGTGAAGATAGCGGGGGGGACGATGAGCAGTTCTTC
TRBV9	TRBJ2-3	-	few	CASSVEGSNTDTQYF	TGTGCCAGCAGCGTAGAGGGCAGCAACACAGATACGCAGTATTTT
TRBV20-1	TRBJ2-7	-	few	CSATRLVREQYF	TGCAGTGCTACGCGACTCGTTCGCGAGCAGTACTTC
TRBV5-8	TRBJ2-7	-	many	CASSLEGGRVFEQYF	TGTGCCAGCAGCTTGGAAGGAGGACGGGTTTTCGAGCAGTACTTC
TRBV14	TRBJ2-3	-	few	CASSQAGTFSTDTQYF	TGTGCCAGCAGCCAAGCCGGGACATTTAGCACAGATACGCAGTATTTT
TRBV7-2	TRBJ2-7	-	-	CASSQRSVPSYEQYF	TGTGCCAGCAGCCAACGCTCGGTCCCATCCTACGAGCAGTACTTC
TRBV24-1	TRBJ2-1	TRBD1	many	CATSAWTGEVDEQFF	TGTGCCACCAGTGCCTGGACAGGGGAAGTCGATGAGCAGTTCTTC
TRBV4-3	TRBJ2-5	TRBD2	many	CASSQEPSGVLKETQYF	TGCGCCAGCAGCCAAGAACCTAGCGGGGTTCTAAAAGAGACCCAGTACTTC
TRBV25-1	TRBJ2-3	-	few	CASSERSLTDTQYF	TGTGCCAGCAGTGAACGGTCTCTCACAGATACGCAGTATTTT
TRBV5-1	TRBJ1-5	TRBD1	many	CASSLAGTGNQPQHF	TGCGCCAGCAGCTTGGCCGGGACAGGGAATCAGCCCCAGCATTTT
TRBV15	TRBJ2-1	-	many	CATSRRTGPPNEQFF	TGTGCCACCAGCAGACGAACAGGGCCTCCCAATGAGCAGTTCTTC
TRBV28	TRBJ2-7	-	many	CASSLFAVAVLDF	TGTGCCAGCAGTTTGTTCGCGGTGGCAGTTCTTGACTTC
TRBV28	TRBJ1-1	TRBD1	many	CASSFLGQEFTEAFF	TGTGCCAGCAGTTTTTTGGGACAGGAGTTCACTGAAGCTTTCTTT
TRBV7-2	TRBJ2-3	TRBD1	few	CASSFNRGADTQYF	TGTGCCAGCAGCTTCAACAGGGGCGCAGATACGCAGTATTTT
TRBV20-1	TRBJ2-5	-	-	CSARDPRRVETQYF	TGCAGTGCTAGAGACCCCCGCAGGGTTGAGACCCAGTACTTC
TRBV19	TRBJ2-1	TRBD2	-	CASRKGSGGIDEQFF	TGTGCCAGTAGAAAGGGTAGCGGGGGTATTGATGAGCAGTTCTTC
TRBV25-1	TRBJ1-6	-	many	CASSGGAYNSPLHF	TGTGCCAGCAGTGGAGGGGCATATAATTCACCCCTCCACTTT
TRBV7-2	TRBJ2-7	-	-	CASSLAETGGHEQYF	TGTGCCAGCAGCTTAGCGGAGACAGGAGGTCACGAGCAGTACTTC
TRBV24-1	TRBJ2-1	-	-	CATSDPTGTNNEQFF	TGTGCCACCAGTGATCCAACAGGGACCAACAATGAGCAGTTCTTC
TRBV5-6	TRBJ2-5	-	many	CASSLDLVQETQYF	TGTGCCAGCAGCTTGGATCTGGTACAAGAGACCCAGTACTTC
TRBV30	TRBJ1-2	TRBD1	many	CAWSVEAGDREGYTF	TGTGCCTGGAGTGTAGAGGCAGGGGACAGGGAGGGCTACACCTTC
TRBV20-1	TRBJ1-2	-	many	CSATDNNYGYTF	TGCAGTGCTACTGACAATAACTATGGCTACACCTTC
TRBV28	TRBJ1-6	TRBD1	many	CASSLGQGGSPLHF	TGTGCCAGCAGTTTAGGGCAGGGGGGTTCACCCCTCCACTTT
TRBV29-1	TRBJ1-1	-	-	CSAGMTMNTEAFF	TGCAGCGCCGGGATGACGATGAACACTGAAGCTTTCTTT
TRBV19	TRBJ1-4	-	few	CASSIQPTTNEKLFF	TGTGCCAGTAGTATACAGCCGACAACTAATGAAAAACTGTTTTTT
TRBV25-1	TRBJ2-7	-	-	CASSAYGSSYEQYF	TGTGCCAGCAGTGCGTACGGGAGCTCCTACGAGCAGTACTTC
TRBV6-2/TRBV6-3	TRBJ1-5	-	-	CASSFWGTQPQHF	TGTGCCAGCAGTTTTTGGGGGACTCAGCCCCAGCATTTT
TRBV5-1	TRBJ2-3	TRBD1	many	CASSLNRGNTDTQYF	TGCGCCAGCAGCTTGAACAGGGGAAACACAGATACGCAGTATTTT
TRBV7-2	TRBJ1-2	-	many	CASRPLLMGDGYGYTF	TGTGCCAGCAGACCCCTTCTGATGGGGGATGGCTATGGCTACACCTTC
TRBV15	TRBJ1-3	-	many	CATSGPAGNTIYF	TGTGCCACCAGCGGCCCAGCTGGAAACACCATATATTTT
TRBV11-2	TRBJ2-3	TRBD2	many	CASSLGLASSDTQYF	TGTGCCAGCAGCTTAGGACTAGCGTCGTCAGATACGCAGTATTTT
TRBV29-1	TRBJ1-5	-	-	CSVILGNSNQPQHF	TGCAGCGTTATTCTGGGGAATAGCAATCAGCCCCAGCATTTT
TRBV19	TRBJ2-3	TRBD2	few	CASTLGLAASTDTQYF	TGTGCCAGTACCCTGGGACTAGCGGCTAGCACAGATACGCAGTATTTT
TRBV20-1	TRBJ1-2	-	many	CSATPRTHYGYTF	TGCAGTGCTACCCCCCGGACCCACTATGGCTACACCTTC
TRBV29-1	TRBJ2-3	TRBD1	many	CSVEGATGSTDTQYF	TGCAGCGTTGAAGGAGCGACAGGGAGCACAGATACGCAGTATTTT
TRBV9	TRBJ2-1	-	many	CASSVGDENEQFF	TGTGCCAGCAGCGTAGGGGACGAGAATGAGCAGTTCTTC
TRBV7-6	TRBJ2-1	TRBD1	many	CASSFSQGARYNEQFF	TGTGCCAGCAGCTTCTCTCAGGGGGCCCGATACAATGAGCAGTTCTTC
TRBV6-2/TRBV6-3	TRBJ2-7	-	few	CASSYSPRTSYEQYF	TGTGCCAGCAGTTACTCACCGCGTACCTCCTACGAGCAGTACTTC
TRBV20-1	TRBJ2-7	-	few	CSATNSYEQYF	TGCAGTGCTACTAATTCCTACGAGCAGTACTTC
TRBV18	TRBJ2-2	-	many	CASSQSSGSFTGELFF	TGTGCCAGCTCGCAAAGTTCCGGGTCTTTCACCGGGGAGCTGTTTTTT
TRBV12-3/TRBV12-4	TRBJ1-6	-	many	CASSPLQGGNSPLHF	TGTGCCAGCAGTCCATTACAGGGTGGTAATTCACCCCTCCACTTT
TRBV28	TRBJ2-7	-	few	CASGLGGLTYEQYF	TGTGCCAGCGGCCTCGGGGGGCTCACCTACGAGCAGTACTTC
TRBV5-1	TRBJ2-2	-	-	CASSSTENGELFF	TGCGCCAGCAGCTCTACAGAAAACGGGGAGCTGTTTTTT
TRBV28	TRBJ1-3	-	-	CASSIQATGNTIYF	TGTGCCAGCAGTATTCAGGCCACTGGAAACACCATATATTTT
TRBV24-1	TRBJ2-1	TRBD2	many	CATSDSSGGAVSNEQFF	TGTGCCACCAGTGACTCTAGCGGGGGGGCCGTAAGCAATGAGCAGTTCTTC